This T cell receptor (beta chain) is from a study of cytomegalovirus exposure and HLA in healthy donors. General study points: Exclusion applied to some V segments, including TRBV6-2 and TRBV6-3, as they were indistinguishable. Immune exposure information available was restricted to CMV serostatus. A classifier reportedly called cytomegalovirus status with high sensitivity and specificity.

Details on this clone: Its antigen is as yet unknown.

The V end was cut by 0 bases, the J end by 0 bases, with 13 bases between. The CDR3 is 17 residues long. Germline-derived CDR1 and CDR2 are MGHDK and SYGVNS. Primers for the PCR totalled 60 Vbeta and 13 Jbeta. TCRdb's table, derived via immunoSEQ multiplex PCR, lists solely in-frame clones and lacks some. The sample contains 170,000 or so clones, about 80% of which appear only once. The material sequenced was PBMCs. This sequence was found in a young man in good health and CMV-seropositive. This chain connects TRBV25-1 to TRBJ2-3, with D possibly matching TRBD1 (5 bases). CDR3 bases: TGTGCCAGCAGTGAATATTCAGGGCCCACTAGCACAGATACGCAGTATTTT. Its translation is CASSEYSGPTSTDTQYF.